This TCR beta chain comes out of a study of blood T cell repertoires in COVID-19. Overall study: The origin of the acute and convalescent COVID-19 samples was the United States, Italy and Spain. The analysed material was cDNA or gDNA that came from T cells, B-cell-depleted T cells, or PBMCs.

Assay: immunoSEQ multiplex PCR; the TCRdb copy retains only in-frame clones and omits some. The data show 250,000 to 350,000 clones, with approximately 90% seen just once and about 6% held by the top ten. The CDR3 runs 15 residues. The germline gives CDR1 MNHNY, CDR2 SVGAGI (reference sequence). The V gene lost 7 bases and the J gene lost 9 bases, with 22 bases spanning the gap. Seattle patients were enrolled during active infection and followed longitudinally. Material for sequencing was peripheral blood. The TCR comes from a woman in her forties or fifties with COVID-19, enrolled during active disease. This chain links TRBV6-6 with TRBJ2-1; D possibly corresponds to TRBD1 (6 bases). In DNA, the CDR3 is TGTGCCAGCAACCCGGGACAAAAAGCTTTGCTTGAGCAGTTCTTC. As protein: CASNPGQKALLEQFF.